This T cell receptor (beta chain) is drawn from a study of blood T cells in healthy people across ages. Trimming cost V 1 base and J 4 bases, with 10 bases left between them. The CDR3 has 13 residues. CDR1 and CDR2 from the germline V gene are SQVTM and ANQGSEA. The table lists this clonotype with a count of one. Its antigen is not identified. Samples had at least 6 million PBMCs isolated from them. Regarding the study as a whole: A roughly linear age-dependent decrease characterized TCR beta diversity per million T cells.

Alongside a J-beta primer mix, a sample-barcoded 5' primer served in a second PCR lasting about 7 to 12 cycles. The template-switch adaptor was a 5' adaptor with 12 random nucleotides. It tagged each cDNA molecule. In TCRdb, the 5' RACE reads were re-called with MiXCR into one record per CDR3 protein. The data hold about 1.5 million distinct CDR3 sequences, with 40% to 45% observed a single time. This TCR came from a young woman in good health. The chain employs TRBV29-1 and TRBJ1-2; D is uncertain. The sequencing input was blood. As DNA, the CDR3 is TGCAGCGTTGAAGGGAGGAATTCCTATGGCTACACCTTC. This gives the protein CSVEGRNSYGYTF. The full variable domain, with the rest looked up from reference TRBV29-1 and TRBJ1-2, is SAVISQKPSRDICQRGTSLTIQCQVDSQVTMMFWYRQQPGQSLTLIATANQGSEATYESGFVIDKFPISRPNLTFSTLTVSNMSPEDSSIYLCSVEGRNSYGYTFGSGTRLTVV.